The T cell receptor beta chain under discussion was sequenced for a study of metastatic and nonmetastatic thyroid tumors (dated by TCRdb to about 2020). Regarding the research as a whole: The researchers compared repertoires between peripheral blood samples and tumor or nodule tissue samples from patients with malignant or benign thyroid disease. Study-level results and caveats: TCR beta diversity was reported as significantly higher in malignant tumors than in benign nodules, in both blood and tumor samples.

No patient had received any treatment before thyroid surgery. Using T-cell receptor beta sequencing, the researchers looked back retrospectively at clinical samples from patients, gathered between about 2011 and 2019. Regarding this clone: Which antigen it targets is not known. No per-base quality is available; no much larger clone lies one base away.

The library was generated by PCR. Sequenced using an Illumina HiSeq 4000. High-throughput sequencing was used to profile the TCR beta-chain CDR3 region of each patient. The original methods were these. Drawing on CDR3 differences between clinicopathological groups, the researchers built a classifier meant to tell apart patients with distant-metastatic papillary thyroid cancer. The Shannon index was used to measure repertoire diversity, and the Morisita-Horn index was used to measure how similar tumor and blood repertoires were. Clones were called with MiXCR by TCRdb after fastp trimmed the public reads at Q25, and only in-frame beta chains were retained. TCRdb's processing, not the authors', yielded these V and J calls. The sample contains more than 20,000 clones, around an eighth of them found a single time. The leading ten clones occupy approximately 25% of the sample. The CDR3, cysteine through phenylalanine, is 16 amino acids long. Only the CDR3 part of the read is kept: 48 bases, read in frame from the first base. V lost 2 bases and J lost 10 bases; the stretch between them is 19 bases long. The germline V gene specifies SGHRS as CDR1 and YFSETQ as CDR2.

The sequence derives from a female donor with papillary thyroid cancer or a benign thyroid nodule (not recorded which). Some clones in this sample may be carry-over from other donors' samples. Material: blood. The sequence joins TRBV5-1 to TRBJ1-6, with an unclear D gene assignment. The bases read TGCGCCAGCAGCTTTTCAGGCACCCGGTTGTCCTCACCCCTCCACTTT. This yields the protein CASSFSGTRLSSPLHF. The CDR3, completed at both ends by the reference TRBV5-1 and TRBJ1-6 genes, gives the full variable domain KAGVTQTPRYLIKTRGQQVTLSCSPISGHRSVSWYQQTPGQGLQFLFEYFSETQRNKGNFPGRFSGRQFSNSRSEMNVSTLELGDSALYLCASSFSGTRLSSPLHFGNGTRLTVT.